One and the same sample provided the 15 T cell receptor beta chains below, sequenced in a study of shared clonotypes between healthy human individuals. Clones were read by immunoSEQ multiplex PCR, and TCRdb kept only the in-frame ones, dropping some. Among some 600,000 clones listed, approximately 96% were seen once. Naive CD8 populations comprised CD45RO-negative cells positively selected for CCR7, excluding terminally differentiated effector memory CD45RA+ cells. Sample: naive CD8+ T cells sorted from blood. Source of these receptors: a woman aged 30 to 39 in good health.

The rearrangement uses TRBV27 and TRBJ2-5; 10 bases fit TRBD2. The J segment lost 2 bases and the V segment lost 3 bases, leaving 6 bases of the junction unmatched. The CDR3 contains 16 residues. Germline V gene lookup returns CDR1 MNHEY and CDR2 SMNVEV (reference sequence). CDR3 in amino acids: CASSFLASGSQETQYF. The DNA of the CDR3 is TGTGCCAGCAGTTTTCTGGCTAGCGGGAGTCAAGAGACCCAGTACTTC.

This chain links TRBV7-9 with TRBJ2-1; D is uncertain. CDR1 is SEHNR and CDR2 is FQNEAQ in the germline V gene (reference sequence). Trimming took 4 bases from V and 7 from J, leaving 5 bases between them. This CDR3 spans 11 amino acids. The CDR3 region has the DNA TGTGCCAGCAGCTACTTTAATGAGCAGTTCTTC. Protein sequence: CASSYFNEQFF.

CDR3 in amino acids: CASRSYDEYEQYF. CDR3 DNA: TGTGCCAGCAGATCCTATGACGAATACGAGCAGTACTTC. J is TRBJ2-7 and V is TRBV28; no definite D call. The CDR3 covers 13 residues. The germline V gene encodes CDR1 MDHEN and CDR2 SYDVKM. The ends were cut back, 6 bases at V and 4 bases at J, with 13 bases in the middle.

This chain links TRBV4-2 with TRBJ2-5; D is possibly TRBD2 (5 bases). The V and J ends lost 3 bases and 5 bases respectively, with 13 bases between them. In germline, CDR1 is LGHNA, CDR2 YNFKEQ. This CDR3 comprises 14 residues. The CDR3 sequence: CASSHRSERETQYF. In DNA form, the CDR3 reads TGTGCCAGCAGCCACCGTAGCGAGAGGGAGACCCAGTACTTC.

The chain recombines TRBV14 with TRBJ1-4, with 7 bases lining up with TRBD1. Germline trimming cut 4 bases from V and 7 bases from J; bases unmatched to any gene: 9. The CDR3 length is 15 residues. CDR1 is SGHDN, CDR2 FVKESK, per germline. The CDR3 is CASSPLTGRSEKLFF. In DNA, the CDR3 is TGTGCCAGCAGCCCGCTGACAGGGAGAAGTGAAAAACTGTTTTTT. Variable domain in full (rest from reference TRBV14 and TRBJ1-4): EAGVTQFPSHSVIEKGQTVTLRCDPISGHDNLYWYRRVMGKEIKFLLHFVKESKQDESGMPNNRFLAERTGGTYSTLKVQPAELEDSGVYFCASSPLTGRSEKLFFGSGTQLSVL.

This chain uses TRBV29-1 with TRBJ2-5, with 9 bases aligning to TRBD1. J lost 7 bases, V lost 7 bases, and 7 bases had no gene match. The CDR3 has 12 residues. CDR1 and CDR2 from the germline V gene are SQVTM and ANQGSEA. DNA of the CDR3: TGCAGCGCCCTCGACAGGGGGGGGACCCAGTACTTC. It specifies CSALDRGGTQYF. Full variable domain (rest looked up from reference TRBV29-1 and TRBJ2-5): SAVISQKPSRDICQRGTSLTIQCQVDSQVTMMFWYRQQPGQSLTLIATANQGSEATYESGFVIDKFPISRPNLTFSTLTVSNMSPEDSSIYLCSALDRGGTQYFGPGTRLLVL.

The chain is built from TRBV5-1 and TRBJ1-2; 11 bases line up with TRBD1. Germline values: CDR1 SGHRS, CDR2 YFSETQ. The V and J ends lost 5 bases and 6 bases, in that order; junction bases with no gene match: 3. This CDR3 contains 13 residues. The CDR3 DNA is TGCGCCAGCAGGGACAGGGGGCTCGATGGCTACACCTTC. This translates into CASRDRGLDGYTF.

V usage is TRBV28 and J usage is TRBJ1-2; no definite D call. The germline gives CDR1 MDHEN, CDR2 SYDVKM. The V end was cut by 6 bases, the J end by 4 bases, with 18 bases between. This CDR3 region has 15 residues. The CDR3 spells CASSGPQERVYGYTF. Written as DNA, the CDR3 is TGTGCCAGCAGCGGACCCCAGGAACGGGTCTATGGCTACACCTTC.

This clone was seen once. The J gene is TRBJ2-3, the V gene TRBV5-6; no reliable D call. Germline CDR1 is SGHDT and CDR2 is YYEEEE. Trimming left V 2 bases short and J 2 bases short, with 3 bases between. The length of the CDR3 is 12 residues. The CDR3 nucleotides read TGTGCCAGCAGCTTAATCACAGATACGCAGTATTTT. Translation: CASSLITDTQYF.

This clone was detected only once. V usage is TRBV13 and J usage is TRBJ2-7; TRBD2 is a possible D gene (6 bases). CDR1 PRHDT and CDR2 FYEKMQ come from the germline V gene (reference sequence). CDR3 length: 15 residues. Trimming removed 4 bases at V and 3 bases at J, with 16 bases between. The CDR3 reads CASSSWGDGLYEQYF. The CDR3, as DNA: TGTGCCAGCAGCTCTTGGGGGGACGGACTCTACGAGCAGTACTTC.

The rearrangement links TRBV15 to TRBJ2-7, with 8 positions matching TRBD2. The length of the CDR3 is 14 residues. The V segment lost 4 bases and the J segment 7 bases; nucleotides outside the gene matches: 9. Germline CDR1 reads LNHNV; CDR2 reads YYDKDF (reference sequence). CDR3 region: CATSTKDGRGEQYF. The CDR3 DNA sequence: TGTGCCACCAGCACCAAGGACGGGAGGGGTGAGCAGTACTTC.

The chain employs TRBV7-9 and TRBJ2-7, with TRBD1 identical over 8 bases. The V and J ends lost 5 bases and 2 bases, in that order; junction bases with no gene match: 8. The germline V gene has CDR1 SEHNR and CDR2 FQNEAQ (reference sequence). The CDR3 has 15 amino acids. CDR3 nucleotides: TGTGCCAGCAGCCCCCGGGACAGGACTCCCTACGAGCAGTACTTC. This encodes CASSPRDRTPYEQYF.

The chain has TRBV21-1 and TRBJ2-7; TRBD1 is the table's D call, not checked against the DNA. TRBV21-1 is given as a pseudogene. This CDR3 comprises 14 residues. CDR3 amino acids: CASSKDRSSYEQYF. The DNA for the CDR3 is TGTGCCAGCAGCAAAGATCGCAGCTCCTACGAGCAGTACTTC.

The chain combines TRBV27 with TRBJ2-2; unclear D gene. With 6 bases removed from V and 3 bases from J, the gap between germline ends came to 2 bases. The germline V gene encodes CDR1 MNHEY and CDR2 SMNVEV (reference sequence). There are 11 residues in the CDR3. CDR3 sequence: CASRDTGELFF. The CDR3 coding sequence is TGTGCCAGCAGAGACACCGGGGAGCTGTTTTTT.

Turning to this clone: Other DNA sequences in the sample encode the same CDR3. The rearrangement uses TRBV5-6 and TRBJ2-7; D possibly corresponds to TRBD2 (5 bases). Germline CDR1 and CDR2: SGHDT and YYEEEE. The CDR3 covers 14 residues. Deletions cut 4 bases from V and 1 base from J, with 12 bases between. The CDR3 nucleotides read TGTGCCAGCAGCCCCAGCGGAGGATCCTACGAGCAGTACTTC. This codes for CASSPSGGSYEQYF. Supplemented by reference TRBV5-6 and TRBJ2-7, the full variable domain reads DAGVTQSPTHLIKTRGQQVTLRCSPKSGHDTVSWYQQALGQGPQFIFQYYEEEERQRGNFPDRFSGHQFPNYSSELNVNALLLGDSALYLCASSPSGGSYEQYFGPGTRLTVT.